The 12 T cell receptor beta chains below all came from one sample that was sequenced in a study of patients and donors after allogeneic stem cell transplantation. TCRdb processed the RT-PCR reads anew with MiXCR; each CDR3 protein has one entry. This sample has about 160,000 distinct CDR3 sequences; about 24% occur once, and the top ten carry 25% to 30%. Specimen: blood, either unsorted or a sorted T cell fraction (not recorded which). The source is a human donor who was either an allogeneic HSCT recipient or a stem cell or donor lymphocyte infusion donor (not recorded which). It is not recorded whose cells these are; they may come from a transplant donor.

V gene TRBV12-3 or TRBV12-4 combines with J gene TRBJ1-4; D gene unclear. The CDR3 has 15 residues. V shed 5 bases and J shed 10 bases, with 20 bases lying between them. The CDR3 DNA sequence: TGTGCCAGCAGTCTCCCATTACCATGGGAGGTAAAACTGTTTTTT. Protein sequence: CASSLPLPWEVKLFF.

The chain joins TRBV30 to TRBJ1-1, with D uncertain. Trimming cost V 0 bases and J 6 bases, with 8 bases left between them. This CDR3 has 12 residues. The germline V gene encodes CDR1 GTSNPN and CDR2 SVGIG (reference sequence). DNA for the CDR3: TGTGCCTGGAGTGTTATAGGCCCTGAAGCTTTCTTT. It codes for CAWSVIGPEAFF.

This chain uses TRBV7-3 with TRBJ2-1, with 8 nucleotides matching TRBD1. The germline CDR1 and CDR2 sequences are SGHTA and FQGTGA. The CDR3 has 13 residues. V shed 5 bases and J 6 bases; nucleotides not matched to a gene: 3. CDR3 residues: CASSAGTGNEQFF. CDR3 DNA sequence: TGTGCCAGCAGCGCAGGGACAGGCAATGAGCAGTTCTTC.

CDR3 protein: CASTLIDKVAINEKLFF. For the CDR3, the DNA is TGTGCCAGCACCTTAATTGATAAAGTGGCGATTAATGAAAAACTGTTTTTT. This sequence joins TRBV6-1 and TRBJ1-4; D gene unclear. From germline, CDR1 is MNHNS and CDR2 SASEGT. The V gene lost 7 bases and the J gene lost 4 bases, with 22 bases spanning the gap. This CDR3 has 17 residues.

The CDR3 region has the DNA TGCGCCAGCAGCATCGTGGGACTAGGGGGAAATGAGCAGTTCTTC. Residues: CASSIVGLGGNEQFF. This chain uses TRBV5-1 with TRBJ2-1, with 8 bases that match TRBD2. Losses at the gene ends were 4 bases for V and 7 bases for J; bases not matched to a gene: 10. This CDR3 region has 15 residues. Germline CDR1 is SGHRS and CDR2 is YFSETQ.

This clonotype was picked up a small number of times. V and J are TRBV6-5 and TRBJ1-1; D unresolved. The CDR3 runs to 14 residues. Trimming shortened V by 3 bases and J by 0 bases, and 8 bases separated the two germline ends. Germline CDR1 reads MNHEY; CDR2 reads SVGAGI. For the CDR3, the DNA is TGTGCCAGCAGTTATCACGGAATGAACACTGAAGCTTTCTTT. It translates to CASSYHGMNTEAFF.

The chain employs TRBV20-1 and TRBJ1-4; D is undetermined. From germline, CDR1 is DFQATT and CDR2 SNEGSKA (reference sequence). V was clipped by 6 bases and J by 5 bases, with 10 bases between them. This CDR3 is 12 amino acids long. The CDR3 loop is CSAPTRNEKLFF. The DNA for the CDR3 is TGCAGTGCACCTACGAGGAATGAAAAACTGTTTTTT.

J is TRBJ2-7 and V is TRBV5-1, with D possibly matching TRBD2 (6 bases). Per the germline V gene, CDR1 is SGHRS and CDR2 is YFSETQ. V dropped 4 bases and J dropped 0 bases, with 8 bases sitting between them. CDR3 size: 13 residues. Here the CDR3 DNA reads TGCGCCAGCAGCGCCGGGGGCTCCTACGAGCAGTACTTC. Translation gives CASSAGGSYEQYF.

This clonotype was counted many times. The CDR3 coding sequence is TGTGCCAGCAGACCGCGGGAGAACTATGGCTACACCTTC. Protein sequence: CASRPRENYGYTF. This rearrangement joins TRBV6-5 to TRBJ1-2; D not certain. V lost 6 bases, J lost 2 bases, and 10 bases lay in between. This CDR3 comprises 13 residues. The germline gives CDR1 MNHEY, CDR2 SVGAGI.

At least ten counts were recorded for this clonotype. The rearrangement joins TRBV6-1 to TRBJ1-4; 8 bases fit TRBD1. The CDR3 loop spans 14 amino acids. The trim removed 5 bases at V and 8 bases at J, leaving 7 bases unmatched. The germline V gene encodes CDR1 MNHNS and CDR2 SASEGT. CDR3 residues: CASSIGQGNEKLFF. The CDR3 DNA reads TGTGCCAGCAGTATTGGACAGGGCAACGAAAAACTGTTTTTT.

The sample holds a few counts of this clonotype. The chain is built from TRBV20-1 and TRBJ1-1; weak D call: TRBD1 (6 bases). The CDR3 runs 14 residues. Germline CDR1 DFQATT, CDR2 SNEGSKA (reference sequence). V was trimmed by 5 bases and J by 1 base, leaving 14 bases between them. For the CDR3, the DNA is TGCAGTGCTCGCCGGGAGGGGGGGAACACTGAAGCTTTCTTT. It encodes CSARREGGNTEAFF.

The chain combines TRBV29-1 with TRBJ2-5, with D perhaps matching TRBD1 (6 bases). The length of the CDR3 is 12 residues. Trimming stripped 6 bases from V and 3 bases from J, with 11 bases between. The germline CDR1 and CDR2 sequences are SQVTM and ANQGSEA. CDR3 nucleotide sequence: TGCAGCGTAGTACAGGGAAAAGAGACCCAGTACTTC. Its translation: CSVVQGKETQYF.